Presented here are 28 T cell receptor beta chains from one specimen sequenced in a study of Graves' ophthalmopathy and Graves' hyperthyroidism. Using RNA transcripts, the TCR beta CDR3 regions were amplified. Investigators did first-round RT-PCR with HTBI primers, then second-round multiplex PCR. TCRdb re-analysed the multiplex PCR reads in MiXCR, keeping a single row per CDR3 protein. The profile shows about 700,000 distinct CDR3 sequences, more than 40% of them singletons. The sample consisted of peripheral blood. The receptors were gathered from an adult man with Graves' ophthalmopathy.

The chain joins TRBV10-3 to TRBJ1-2; the match to TRBD1 covers 8 bases. Trimming at V came to 8 bases and at J to 8 bases, leaving 10 bases not matched to a gene. Germline lookup yields CDR1 ENHRY and CDR2 SYGVKD. The CDR3 sequence is 13 residues long. The CDR3 loop is CAIGAGGLRGYTF. CDR3 nucleotide sequence: TGTGCCATCGGGGCAGGGGGCCTTAGGGGCTACACCTTC.

This clonotype turned up a few times. The chain couples TRBV20-1 to TRBJ2-2; 8 bases map to TRBD2. Germline loops: CDR1 DFQATT, CDR2 SNEGSKA (reference sequence). The V gene end was trimmed by 6 bases and the J gene end by 4 bases; junction bases not matched to a gene: 4. CDR3 size: 13 residues. CDR3 nucleotide sequence: TGCAGTGCGACTAGCGTGGGCACCGGGGAGCTGTTTTTT. The encoded protein is CSATSVGTGELFF.

Many counts were recorded for this clonotype. The chain carries TRBV2 and TRBJ2-5; weak D call: TRBD2 (6 bases). The length of the CDR3 is 14 residues. Trimming stripped 7 bases from V and 5 bases from J, with 17 bases between. Germline-derived CDR1 and CDR2 are SNHLY and FYNNEI. In DNA form, the CDR3 reads TGTGCCAGCACACCCGGGCGGGGCCGGGAGACCCAGTACTTC. Its protein is CASTPGRGRETQYF.

Only a few counts were recorded for this clonotype. The chain uses TRBV20-1 and TRBJ1-2; D is ambiguous. V gave up 1 base and J gave up 3 bases, with 15 bases separating them. The CDR3 contains 15 residues. In germline, CDR1 is DFQATT, CDR2 SNEGSKA (reference sequence). The CDR3 is CSARGGIVSDYGYTF. In DNA, the CDR3 is TGCAGTGCTAGAGGTGGCATAGTTTCGGACTATGGCTACACCTTC.

This clonotype was seen ten or more times. The chain recombines TRBV5-1 with TRBJ2-7, with D possibly being TRBD2 (5 bases). Germline V gene lookup returns CDR1 SGHRS and CDR2 YFSETQ. There are 12 residues in the CDR3. V was shortened by 4 bases and J by 6 bases, with 11 bases between the two germline ends. The CDR3, as DNA: TGCGCCAGCAGCCTCTCGGGGAGCGAGCAGTACTTC. This encodes CASSLSGSEQYF. The full variable domain, with the rest looked up from reference TRBV5-1 and TRBJ2-7, is KAGVTQTPRYLIKTRGQQVTLSCSPISGHRSVSWYQQTPGQGLQFLFEYFSETQRNKGNFPGRFSGRQFSNSRSEMNVSTLELGDSALYLCASSLSGSEQYFGPGTRLTVT.

The chain links TRBV12-3 or TRBV12-4 to TRBJ2-7, with D uncertain. Trimming stripped 5 bases from V and 0 bases from J, with 11 bases between. The CDR3 is 14 amino acids. The chain's CDR3 is CASSEGGYSYEQYF. The CDR3 DNA sequence: TGTGCCAGCAGTGAAGGCGGATACTCCTACGAGCAGTACTTC.

The chain links TRBV25-1 to TRBJ1-4; 7 bases match TRBD1. V gave up 8 bases and J gave up 3 bases; unmatched junction bases: 12. Per germline, CDR1 MGHDK and CDR2 SYGVNS. This CDR3 comprises 16 residues. The DNA for the CDR3 is TGTGCCAGCGTAGATCCGACAGGGCTGGCTAATGAAAAACTGTTTTTT. Translation: CASVDPTGLANEKLFF.

This clonotype came up many times. V gene TRBV7-6 combines with J gene TRBJ2-2, with TRBD2 as a possible D gene (7 bases). This CDR3 has 16 residues. Germline V lookup: CDR1 SGHVS, CDR2 FNYEAQ. Deletions cut 10 bases from V and 0 bases from J, with 18 bases between. CDR3 amino acids: CAKGGGDSSNTGELFF. The CDR3 DNA follows: TGTGCCAAAGGGGGAGGGGACTCTTCGAACACCGGGGAGCTGTTTTTT.

This clonotype was seen ten or more times. At one end the junction does not follow the germline gene, possibly because of a read error. The gene calls are TRBV19 and TRBJ2-5; TRBD2 is a possible D gene (5 bases). Germline-derived CDR1 and CDR2 are LNHDA and SQIVND (reference sequence). The CDR3 is 13 amino acids. The DNA of the CDR3 is TGCGCCAGCAGCATAGAGGGCGGAGAGACCCAGTACTTC. Translating it yields CASSIEGGETQYF.

The V call is TRBV20-1, the J call TRBJ2-7; 12 nucleotides match TRBD1. Germline CDR1 DFQATT, CDR2 SNEGSKA (reference sequence). This CDR3 is 14 amino acids long. V shed 5 bases and J 5 bases; nucleotides not matched to a gene: 7. CDR3 loop: CSAGAGTGGNEQYF. DNA for the CDR3: TGCAGTGCTGGGGCCGGGACAGGGGGCAACGAGCAGTACTTC.

Of note for this clonotype: A read error may be the cause here, since a much bigger clone is one base away. This rearrangement joins TRBV10-3 to TRBJ1-5; perhaps TRBD1 as D (6 bases). This CDR3 region has 15 residues. V was cut by 6 bases and J by 0 bases, with 12 bases left in between. CDR1 is ENHRY and CDR2 is SYGVKD in the germline V gene. The CDR3 nucleotides read TGTGCCATCAGCTCATTGGGGGCTAGCAATCAGCCCCAGCATTTT. This translates into CAISSLGASNQPQHF.

Comments on this clonotype: Possible read error: a much larger clone is one base away. The rearrangement uses TRBV2 and TRBJ1-2; D possibly corresponds to TRBD1 (5 bases). The CDR3 extends over 14 amino acids. Per the germline V gene, CDR1 is SNHLY and CDR2 is FYNNEI. The CDR3 spells CASSEVIGTYGCTF. The CDR3 nucleotides are TGTGCCAGCAGTGAAGTAATAGGGACCTATGGCTGCACCTTC.

This clonotype was detected only a few times. The rearrangement uses TRBV9 and TRBJ2-5; possibly TRBD2 for D (5 bases). The length of the CDR3 is 16 residues. Between the trimmed V and J ends, which lost 4 bases and 4 bases, there was a span of 20 bases. Germline V gene lookup returns CDR1 SGDLS and CDR2 YYNGEE. The DNA of the CDR3 is TGTGCCAGCAGCAATAGCGTCCGTGGGGTTACAGAGACCCAGTACTTC. Translating gives CASSNSVRGVTETQYF.

Concerning this clonotype: With a much larger clone just one base away, this may be a read error. V is TRBV7-3 and J is TRBJ2-5, with a tentative D call TRBD1 (7 bases). This CDR3 has 16 residues. Germline CDR1 and CDR2: SGHTA and FQGTGA. This chain's CDR3 is CASSTGGIRGIETRYF. CDR3 bases: TGTGCCAGCAGCACAGGAGGGATCAGGGGGATAGAGACCCGGTACTTC.

This clonotype was observed at least ten times. V is TRBV20-1 and J is TRBJ1-6; D is possibly TRBD1 (5 bases). Looked up from germline, CDR1 is DFQATT and CDR2 is SNEGSKA (reference sequence). This CDR3 comprises 14 residues. The ends were cut back, 5 bases at V and 6 bases at J, with 14 bases in the middle. CDR3 DNA sequence: TGCAGTGCTGACTCACCGGGGGGTAATTCACCCCTCCACTTT. Its translation is CSADSPGGNSPLHF.

The J gene is TRBJ1-2, the V gene TRBV29-1, with 9 positions matching TRBD1. The CDR3 sequence is 14 residues long. V dropped 2 bases and J dropped 4; count of bases not matched to a gene: 5. Germline V gives CDR1 SQVTM, CDR2 ANQGSEA. The CDR3 reads CSVEMGQGLYGYTF. The CDR3 DNA is TGCAGCGTTGAAATGGGACAGGGCCTCTATGGCTACACCTTC.

The gene calls are TRBV10-3 and TRBJ1-2; 8 positions agree with TRBD1. The CDR3 has 12 amino acids. Per germline, CDR1 ENHRY and CDR2 SYGVKD. V lost 6 bases, J lost 7 bases, and 4 bases stayed unmatched. DNA of the CDR3: TGTGCCATCAGACCCGACAGGGGTGGCTACACCTTC. Protein sequence: CAIRPDRGGYTF.

The sample holds a few counts of this clonotype. The conserved phenylalanine or tryptophan normally closing the CDR3 is absent here, so this likely arose from a read error. The DNA is left out, because the CDR3 cannot be placed on it with certainty; the CDR3 is given as TCRdb lists it. This sequence joins TRBV29-1 and TRBJ2-7; TRBD2 is the table's D call and was not checked against the DNA. Counting both end residues, the CDR3 totals 8 amino acids. Looked up from germline, CDR1 is SQVTM and CDR2 is ANQGSEA. This chain's CDR3 is CSVEEVAG.

V and J are TRBV9 and TRBJ1-2; D unresolved. This CDR3 contains 15 residues. Deletions cut 3 bases from V and 3 bases from J, with 15 bases between. Germline V lookup: CDR1 SGDLS, CDR2 YYNGEE. The DNA for the CDR3 is TGTGCCAGCAGCGCAGGCTGGGAGCTGGACTATGGCTACACCTTC. This codes for CASSAGWELDYGYTF.

This sequence joins TRBV3-1 and TRBJ1-3; D gene unclear. CDR1 and CDR2 from the germline V gene are LGHDT and YNNKEL (reference sequence). The CDR3 is made up of 14 amino acids. Trimming took off 2 bases at V and 7 bases at J, with 12 bases between the two ends. CDR3 in amino acids: CASSQNDRVNTIYF. CDR3 nucleotide sequence: TGTGCCAGCAGCCAAAATGACCGCGTTAACACCATATATTTT.

The gene calls are TRBV6-1 and TRBJ1-2; D is undetermined. This CDR3 has 13 amino acids. The V gene's germline CDR1 is MNHNS and CDR2 SASEGT. V was shortened by 2 bases and J by 6 bases, with 10 bases between the two germline ends. The CDR3 loop reads CASSETFVHGYTF. CDR3 DNA: TGTGCCAGCAGTGAAACGTTTGTACATGGCTACACCTTC.

This clonotype occurred many times. V is TRBV6-1 and J is TRBJ1-2, with D perhaps TRBD1 (5 bases). The germline V gene has CDR1 MNHNS and CDR2 SASEGT. Trimming cost V 6 bases and J 1 base, with 12 bases left between them. This CDR3 is 14 amino acids long. The CDR3 nucleotides are TGTGCCAGCAGACCGACAGCTCTTAACTATGGCTACACCTTC. It encodes CASRPTALNYGYTF.

This clonotype was seen a few times. The V call is TRBV6-6, the J call TRBJ2-7; D unclear. V lost 0 bases to trimming and J lost 0 bases, with 12 bases between them. The CDR3 is made up of 16 amino acids. Germline assignment: CDR1 MNHNY and CDR2 SVGAGI (reference sequence). CDR3 sequence: CASSYSVGDLSYEQYF. In DNA form, the CDR3 reads TGTGCCAGCAGTTACTCGGTAGGCGACCTCTCCTACGAGCAGTACTTC.

About this clonotype itself: One end of the junction is discordant with germline, which a read error may explain. The V gene is TRBV7-2, the J gene TRBJ2-6, with 14 nucleotides matching TRBD2. Germline assignment: CDR1 SGHTA and CDR2 FQGNSA. CDR3 length: 19 residues. The CDR3 DNA follows: TGTGCCAGCAGCATGACTAGCGGGGGGGAGGACTCTGGGACCAACGTCCTGACTTTC. It codes for CASSMTSGGEDSGTNVLTF.

This chain connects TRBV5-1 to TRBJ2-7, with TRBD1 identical over 8 bases. Germline CDR1 and CDR2: SGHRS and YFSETQ. The junction had 7 bases not matched to a gene; V was cut back by 5 bases and J by 0 bases. The length of the CDR3 is 15 residues. Here the CDR3 reads CASRPGQGYSYEQYF. The CDR3 DNA is TGCGCCAGCAGACCAGGACAGGGCTACTCCTACGAGCAGTACTTC.

This clonotype was seen ten or more times. The chain has TRBV14 and TRBJ2-7; D possibly corresponds to TRBD2 (5 bases). V was cut by 4 bases and J by 7 bases, with 14 bases left in between. The CDR3 totals 13 residues. Germline-derived CDR1 and CDR2 are SGHDN and FVKESK. This CDR3 is CASSLEFRREQYF. The CDR3 nucleotides read TGTGCCAGCAGCCTAGAATTTCGGAGGGAGCAGTACTTC.

The chain couples TRBV7-3 to TRBJ2-7, with D perhaps TRBD2 (6 bases). From germline, CDR1 is SGHTA and CDR2 FQGTGA. V was pared by 0 bases and J by 6 bases, with 12 bases between. This CDR3 contains 14 residues. CDR3 amino acids: CASSLTGTEGEQYF. The CDR3 DNA follows: TGTGCCAGCAGCTTAACGGGGACTGAAGGCGAGCAGTACTTC.

The rearrangement uses TRBV7-2 and TRBJ2-5; 7 bases are shared with TRBD1. The germline V gene has CDR1 SGHTA and CDR2 FQGNSA. The CDR3 contains 16 residues. V shed 5 bases and J 3 bases; nucleotides not matched to a gene: 12. The CDR3: CASSLRTGLAKETQYF. The CDR3 DNA reads TGTGCCAGCAGCCTGCGGACAGGTCTAGCCAAAGAGACCCAGTACTTC.